One and the same sample provided the 30 T cell receptor beta chains below, sequenced in a study of tumor-infiltrating lymphocytes in primary liver carcinoma. Unsorted whole blood yielded the blood RNA, and germline DNA was also extracted. Starting material of approximately 500 ng total RNA yielded TCR beta cDNA via a constant-region primer. For TCR beta, libraries were produced by three nested multiplex PCR rounds using slightly modified ARM-PCR. Primers for the first two PCR rounds were TRBV1-TRBV30 forward primers and a C-beta reverse primer (approximately 10 cycles per round). TCRdb re-derived calls from the multiplex PCR reads in MiXCR, one entry per CDR3 protein. The data hold 310,000 or so distinct CDR3 sequences, with about three fifths observed a single time. The sequenced sample consisted of peripheral blood. These TCRs come from a woman aged 25 to 39 with primary liver carcinoma and hepatitis B virus infection.

On this clonotype: A junction boundary mismatches the germline segment, possibly from a read error. V and J are TRBV6-6 and TRBJ1-1; no firm D call. This CDR3 is built from 14 residues. Germline lookup yields CDR1 MNHNY and CDR2 SVGAGI (reference sequence). CDR3 amino acids: CASSSEAENTETFF. The CDR3 bases are TGTGCCAGCAGTTCCGAGGCCGAGAACACTGAAACTTTCTTT.

This clonotype was observed many times. The chain has TRBV12-3 or TRBV12-4 and TRBJ2-1; 10 bases match TRBD2. V lost 3 bases, J lost 6 bases, and 8 bases stayed unmatched. The CDR3 is 16 residues long. The CDR3 spells CASSLSVAGGPNEQFF. CDR3 coding DNA: TGTGCCAGCAGTTTGTCTGTAGCGGGAGGTCCCAATGAGCAGTTCTTC.

The sample holds many counts of this clonotype. The CDR3 DNA follows: TGCAGCGTGCTACTGACTGGCGGTGAGCAGTTCTTC. It is translated as CSVLLTGGEQFF. The rearrangement links TRBV29-1 to TRBJ2-1; D gene uncertain. Germline CDR1 reads SQVTM; CDR2 reads ANQGSEA. V lost 6 bases and J 9 bases, leaving 15 bases between the germline ends. The CDR3 runs 12 residues.

V is TRBV13 and J is TRBJ1-3, with D perhaps matching TRBD1 (6 bases). This CDR3 region has 15 residues. From germline, CDR1 is PRHDT and CDR2 FYEKMQ (reference sequence). The V end was cut by 4 bases, the J end by 2 bases, with 12 bases between. The CDR3 spells CASSYQGPAGNTIYF. The CDR3 DNA is TGTGCCAGCAGCTACCAGGGGCCAGCTGGAAACACCATATATTTT. The variable domain in full, completed from reference TRBV13 and TRBJ1-3, reads AAGVIQSPRHLIKEKRETATLKCYPIPRHDTVYWYQQGPGQDPQFLISFYEKMQSDKGSIPDRFSAQQFSDYHSELNMSSLELGDSALYFCASSYQGPAGNTIYFGEGSWLTVV.

The sample holds one count of this clonotype. An end of the junction differs from the germline gene, which may be a read error. The V call is TRBV14, the J call TRBJ2-1, with D tentatively TRBD2 (6 bases). The CDR3 length is 13 residues. Germline CDR1 is SGHDN and CDR2 is FVKESK. DNA of the CDR3: TGTGACAGCAGCGGGCGACTGGAGGGTAAGCAGTTCTTC. It is translated as CDSSGRLEGKQFF.

The J gene is TRBJ2-1, the V gene TRBV4-1; D may be TRBD2 (6 bases). The CDR3 contains 14 residues. Trimming pared 6 bases from V and 8 bases from J, leaving 17 bases between. The germline gives CDR1 MGHRA, CDR2 YSYEKL. The chain's CDR3 is CASSLASVSHEQFF. The CDR3 nucleotides read TGCGCCAGCAGTTTGGCTAGCGTGAGTCATGAGCAGTTCTTC.

At least ten counts were recorded for this clonotype. V and J are TRBV11-2 and TRBJ2-5; 7 bases match TRBD2. Germline lookup yields CDR1 SGHAT and CDR2 FQNNGV. The CDR3 contains 14 residues. With 5 bases clipped from V and 5 bases from J, the junction kept 8 bases outside the gene matches. DNA for the CDR3: TGTGCCAGCAGCCCCGGACTAGGAAGGGAGACCCAGTACTTC. This translates into CASSPGLGRETQYF.

In the case of this clonotype: The junction and the germline gene differ at one end; a read error may be behind it. V is TRBV11-2 and J is TRBJ2-1; TRBD2 matches 10 bases. This CDR3 is built from 15 residues. Germline values: CDR1 SGHAT, CDR2 FQNNGV. CDR3 region: CDSNSQLAGNNEQFF. CDR3 DNA: TGTGACAGCAACTCCCAACTAGCGGGGAACAATGAGCAGTTCTTC.

Details on this clonotype: A clone one base away is much larger, so this may be a read error. This chain uses TRBV12-3 or TRBV12-4 with TRBJ2-2; D possibly matches TRBD1 or TRBD2 (5 bases each). CDR3 length: 16 residues. As DNA, the CDR3 is TGTGCCAGCAGACCCCTTGGGGACCGTCACTCCGGGAAGCTGTTTTTT. This translates into CASRPLGDRHSGKLFF.

Of note for this clonotype: A read error may produce the germline difference seen at one junction end. The chain employs TRBV11-3 and TRBJ2-1, with D possibly being TRBD1 (6 bases). Germline loops: CDR1 SGHNT, CDR2 YENEEA. The CDR3 has 14 residues. This CDR3 is CASSLGQAYNEQPF. The CDR3 DNA is TGTGCCAGCAGCTTGGGACAAGCTTACAATGAGCAGCCCTTC.

Of note for this clonotype: A much larger clone sits a single nucleotide away, making a read error possible. Given the absence of the conserved phenylalanine or tryptophan at the CDR3 end, a read error is likely. This chain uses TRBV29-1 with TRBJ1-2; TRBD1 agrees at 7 bases. Looked up from germline, CDR1 is SQVTM and CDR2 is ANQGSEA. This CDR3 has 15 amino acids. Trimming took 7 bases from V and 4 from J; bases not matched to a gene: 15. DNA of the CDR3: TGCAGCGCGACTGCAGAATACAGGGGAAGCTATGGCTACACCCTC. Translating gives CSATAEYRGSYGYTL.

A remark on this clonotype: The junction shows a germline mismatch at one end, possibly a read error. The genes are TRBV14 and TRBJ2-1; possibly TRBD1 for D (7 bases). The germline V gene has CDR1 SGHDN and CDR2 FVKESK. CDR3 length: 12 residues. DNA of the CDR3: TGTGCCAGCTTGGGAGGAGGGGGCCGCTGGTCCTTC. It codes for CASLGGGGRWSF.

This clonotype has a count of ten or more. This sequence joins TRBV29-1 and TRBJ2-7; 11 nucleotides align to TRBD2. Germline-derived CDR1 and CDR2 are SQVTM and ANQGSEA. This CDR3 comprises 14 residues. V lost 5 bases and J lost 3; bases outside the gene matches: 6. CDR3 DNA sequence: TGCAGCGTTCTAGCGGGAGGAACAGTCTACGAGCAGTACTTC. It codes for CSVLAGGTVYEQYF.

The chain carries TRBV6-2 or TRBV6-3 and TRBJ1-2, with a weak D call TRBD1 (6 bases). This CDR3 region has 16 residues. The germline V gene has CDR1 MNHEY and CDR2 SVGEGT. V was cut by 6 bases and J by 5 bases, with 22 bases left in between. The CDR3 DNA follows: TGTGCCAGCAGGGGAAGTGAACAGGGCGTTAATTATGGCTACACCTTC. As protein: CASRGSEQGVNYGYTF.

This clonotype was observed many times. The gene calls are TRBV11-2 and TRBJ2-1, with 10 bases identical to TRBD2. This CDR3 is 15 amino acids long. Germline loops: CDR1 SGHAT, CDR2 FQNNGV. V lost 5 bases to trimming and J lost 9 bases; unmatched junction nucleotides: 10. The CDR3 loop is CASSRLAGQRSEQFF. In DNA form, the CDR3 reads TGTGCCAGCAGCAGACTAGCGGGCCAGAGGAGTGAGCAGTTCTTC. Full variable domain (rest looked up from reference TRBV11-2 and TRBJ2-1): EAGVAQSPRYKIIEKRQSVAFWCNPISGHATLYWYQQILGQGPKLLIQFQNNGVVDDSQLPKDRFSAERLKGVDSTLKIQPAKLEDSAVYLCASSRLAGQRSEQFFGPGTRLTVL.

With respect to this clonotype: A clone one base away is much larger, so this may be a read error. The rearrangement joins TRBV4-1 to TRBJ2-3; D tentatively reads TRBD1 or TRBD2 (5 bases each). Germline CDR1 and CDR2: MGHRA and YSYEKL. The CDR3 sequence is 17 residues long. The DNA for the CDR3 is TGCGCCAGCAGCCAAGATCCGGCAGGGAGTATGACAGATACGCAGAATTTT. Residues: CASSQDPAGSMTDTQNF.

On this clonotype itself: One end of the junction is discordant with germline, which a read error may explain. The gene calls are TRBV11-3 and TRBJ2-1; D not certain. The CDR3 contains 16 residues. Germline V gene data show CDR1 as SGHNT and CDR2 as YENEEA. CDR3 bases: TGTGCCAGCAGCCTAGTCCAGGCGCCGTCCTACAACGAGCAGTTCTTC. It codes for CASSLVQAPSYNEQFF.

This clonotype was picked up a small number of times. The chain combines TRBV6-1 with TRBJ1-2; TRBD1 aligns across 8 bases. V gave up 3 bases and J gave up 8 bases; unmatched junction bases: 11. Germline V gene data show CDR1 as MNHNS and CDR2 as SASEGT. This CDR3 is 15 amino acids long. CDR3 sequence reads: CASSDPTQGAEGYTF. In DNA, the CDR3 is TGTGCCAGCAGTGATCCGACTCAGGGGGCCGAGGGCTACACCTTC.

This chain connects TRBV24-1 to TRBJ2-1, with TRBD2 matching over 8 bases. This CDR3 is 12 amino acids long. The V gene end was trimmed by 6 bases and the J gene end by 9 bases; junction bases not matched to a gene: 3. Germline V gives CDR1 KGHDR, CDR2 SFDVKD. The chain's CDR3 is CATSRREAEQFF. As DNA, the CDR3 is TGTGCCACCAGTCGGCGGGAGGCTGAGCAGTTCTTC.

In regard to this clonotype: With a much larger clone just one base away, this may be a read error. V gene TRBV12-3 or TRBV12-4 combines with J gene TRBJ1-2; the D is unclear. Trimming left V 2 bases short and J 5 bases short, with 12 bases between. The length of the CDR3 is 14 residues. CDR3 bases: TGTGCCAGCAGTTTAAGGTCCCTGCTGTATGGCTACACCTTC. Encoded protein: CASSLRSLLYGYTF.

This clonotype was picked up one time. An end of the junction does not agree with germline; a read error may underlie this. The rearrangement joins TRBV12-3 or TRBV12-4 to TRBJ2-2; TRBD2 matches at 10 bases. CDR3 length: 19 amino acids. The CDR3 sequence is CASSPPLGASGSNTGELLF. The DNA of the CDR3 is TGTGCCAGCAGTCCCCCGCTAGGTGCTAGCGGGAGTAACACCGGGGAGCTGCTTTTT.

This rearrangement joins TRBV6-2 or TRBV6-3 to TRBJ2-2; 8 positions match TRBD1. With V trimmed by 7 bases and J by 6 bases, 4 bases remained unmatched. The germline V gene has CDR1 MNHEY and CDR2 SVGEGT. The CDR3 contains 13 residues. CDR3 sequence (DNA): TGTGCCAGCATCCTGACAGGGGCCGGGGAGCTGTTTTTT. This translates into CASILTGAGELFF.

This clonotype occurred a few times. CDR3 sequence: CASSLALLAGVDEQFF. CDR3 DNA: TGTGCCAGCAGCTTAGCCTTACTAGCGGGAGTGGATGAGCAGTTCTTC. V is TRBV7-8 and J is TRBJ2-1; the match to TRBD2 covers 11 bases. V shed 0 bases, J shed 8 bases, and the junction held 6 bases outside the gene matches. This CDR3 contains 16 residues. CDR1 SGHVS and CDR2 FQNEAQ come from the germline V gene.

This clonotype was found a few times. Being one base from a much bigger clone, this may be a read error. V and J are TRBV29-1 and TRBJ2-5, with D maybe TRBD2 (6 bases). Germline-derived CDR1 and CDR2 are SQVTM and ANQGSEA. This CDR3 spans 14 amino acids. CDR3 coding DNA: TGCAGCGCTGAAGATCGCGCGGGGAAGGGGACCCAGTACTTC. Protein: CSAEDRAGKGTQYF. Full variable domain (outside the CDR3, taken from reference TRBV29-1 and TRBJ2-5): SAVISQKPSRDICQRGTSLTIQCQVDSQVTMMFWYRQQPGQSLTLIATANQGSEATYESGFVIDKFPISRPNLTFSTLTVSNMSPEDSSIYLCSAEDRAGKGTQYFGPGTRLLVL.

With respect to this clonotype: Being one base from a much bigger clone, this may be a read error. The chain recombines TRBV29-1 with TRBJ1-5; 7 bases map to TRBD1. The CDR3 length is 12 residues. Germline V CDR1 and CDR2: SQVTM, ANQGSEA. The CDR3 DNA is TGCAGCGTTCTCCAGGGGGATCAGCCCCAGGATTTT. This codes for CSVLQGDQPQDF. The entire variable domain, with the rest obtained from reference TRBV29-1 and TRBJ1-5, is as follows: SAVISQKPSRDICQRGTSLTIQCQVDSQVTMMFWYRQQPGQSLTLIATANQGSEATYESGFVIDKFPISRPNLTFSTLTVSNMSPEDSSIYLCSVLQGDQPQDFGDGTRLSIL.

A single count supports this clonotype. This may be a read error: a much more frequent sequence differs by one nucleotide. The chain uses TRBV6-5 and TRBJ2-1; 8 nucleotides match TRBD2. The V and J ends lost 5 bases and 5 bases, in that order; junction bases with no gene match: 8. This CDR3 is built from 15 residues. Germline V gene lookup returns CDR1 MNHEY and CDR2 SVGAGI. The CDR3 region has the DNA TGTGCCAGCAGTGAGGGAGTAGCGGGACACAATGAGCAGTTCTTC. Protein sequence: CASSEGVAGHNEQFF.

This clonotype turned up a few times. The CDR3 here is CASSQEWPGQGGETQYF. In DNA form, the CDR3 reads TGCGCCAGCAGCCAAGAATGGCCGGGACAGGGTGGAGAGACCCAGTACTTC. The rearrangement joins TRBV4-1 to TRBJ2-5; TRBD1 agrees at 9 bases. The CDR3 contains 17 residues. Trimming removed 0 bases from V and 4 bases from J; junction bases left unmatched: 9. Germline-derived CDR1 and CDR2 are MGHRA and YSYEKL.

A note on this clonotype: The junction departs from the called germline gene at one end, perhaps through a read error. The chain joins TRBV11-2 to TRBJ2-3; D might be TRBD1 (6 bases). The CDR3 covers 15 residues. Germline V gene data show CDR1 as SGHAT and CDR2 as FQNNGV. Written as DNA, the CDR3 is TGTACCAGCAGGGCCGGGCAGGGGATCCCCGATACGCAGTATTTT. Protein: CTSRAGQGIPDTQYF.

This clonotype was found a few times. The genes are TRBV10-3 and TRBJ2-5, with 14 bases that match TRBD2. Germline trimming cut 4 bases from V and 2 bases from J; bases unmatched to any gene: 3. CDR1 and CDR2 from the germline V gene are ENHRY and SYGVKD. The CDR3 is made up of 16 amino acids. The CDR3 spells CAISVGTSGSQETQYF. In nucleotides, the CDR3 is TGTGCCATCAGTGTTGGGACTAGCGGGAGTCAAGAGACCCAGTACTTC.

Comments on this clonotype: Just one base apart from a much larger clone, this may be a read error. The gene calls are TRBV6-5 and TRBJ2-7; possibly TRBD1 for D (5 bases). The CDR3 runs 13 residues. Germline loops: CDR1 MNHEY, CDR2 SVGAGI. CDR3 amino acids: CVSARGSSYEQYF. As DNA, the CDR3 is TGTGTCAGCGCAAGGGGAAGCTCCTACGAGCAGTACTTC.